This TCR beta chain was profiled in a study of blood T cell repertoires in COVID-19. For the study at large: Material from acute and convalescent COVID-19 was sourced from the United States, Italy and Spain.

Original processing notes: Quantification of nucleated cells was approximated via reference gene primer amplification. Data came from immunoSEQ multiplex PCR; TCRdb stores just in-frame clones and leaves some out. V and J calls and clone size follow that table, whereas D and trimming were derived from the DNA. Among roughly 350,000 clones listed, approximately 89% were seen once. The origin of this receptor is a woman in her twenties or thirties with COVID-19, enrolled during active disease. The source material was peripheral blood.

CDR3 DNA sequence: TGTGCCAGCAGTGAGACAGGGTATGAAAAACTGTTTTTT. Its protein product is CASSETGYEKLFF. The V and J genes are TRBV2 and TRBJ1-4; 7 nucleotides match TRBD1. The CDR3 is made up of 13 amino acids. V shed 3 bases and J 6 bases; nucleotides not matched to a gene: 1. CDR1 and CDR2 from the germline V gene are SNHLY and FYNNEI.